Shown below are 5 T cell receptor beta chains from a single sample sequenced in a study of blood T cell repertoires in COVID-19. Profiling relied on immunoSEQ multiplex PCR, and the TCRdb table lists in-frame clones only, not all of them. The profile covers about 280,000 clones, with around 85% appearing a single time and more than 4.5% taken by the ten largest. Material for sequencing was peripheral blood. The receptor source for this set is a man aged 50-60 years with active or convalescent COVID-19.

V is TRBV28 and J is TRBJ1-1, with TRBD1 identical over 7 bases. V shed 4 bases, J shed 2 bases, and the junction held 10 bases outside the gene matches. CDR1 MDHEN and CDR2 SYDVKM come from the germline V gene. The CDR3 contains 16 residues. The CDR3: CASSSGQWDRNTEAFF. The CDR3 region has the DNA TGTGCCAGCAGTTCGGGACAGTGGGATCGAAACACTGAAGCTTTCTTT.

The rearrangement links TRBV6-2 or TRBV6-3 to TRBJ2-1; 8 nucleotides line up with TRBD1. Germline CDR1 MNHEY, CDR2 SVGEGT. This CDR3 has 13 amino acids. Trimming cost V 4 bases and J 8 bases; bases outside gene matches: 4. CDR3 nucleotide sequence: TGTGCCAGCAGTTCGGGACAGGTTCATGAGCAGTTCTTC. It codes for CASSSGQVHEQFF.

The chain couples TRBV6-5 to TRBJ2-7; D unclear. CDR3 size: 11 residues. Germline V lookup: CDR1 MNHEY, CDR2 SVGAGI. CDR3 bases: TGTGCTCAACACAATACCTACGAGCAGTACTTC. Its protein product is CAQHNTYEQYF.

The V gene is TRBV5-4, the J gene TRBJ2-7, with TRBD1 identical over 10 bases. The CDR3 extends over 16 amino acids. Per the germline V gene, CDR1 is SGHNT and CDR2 is YYREEE (reference sequence). J gave up 3 bases and V 0 bases, and 6 bases lay outside the gene matches. The CDR3 nucleotides are TGTGCCAGCAGCTTGGGCATTCGGACAGGGGGCTACGAGCAGTACTTC. This encodes CASSLGIRTGGYEQYF.

J is TRBJ2-7 and V is TRBV25-1; D is uncertain. The CDR3 is made up of 13 amino acids. Germline CDR1 MGHDK, CDR2 SYGVNS. Between the trimmed V and J ends, which lost 2 bases and 4 bases, there was a span of 9 bases. The CDR3 protein is CASSEVVEYEQYF. For the CDR3, the DNA is TGTGCCAGCAGTGAAGTCGTAGAGTACGAGCAGTACTTC.